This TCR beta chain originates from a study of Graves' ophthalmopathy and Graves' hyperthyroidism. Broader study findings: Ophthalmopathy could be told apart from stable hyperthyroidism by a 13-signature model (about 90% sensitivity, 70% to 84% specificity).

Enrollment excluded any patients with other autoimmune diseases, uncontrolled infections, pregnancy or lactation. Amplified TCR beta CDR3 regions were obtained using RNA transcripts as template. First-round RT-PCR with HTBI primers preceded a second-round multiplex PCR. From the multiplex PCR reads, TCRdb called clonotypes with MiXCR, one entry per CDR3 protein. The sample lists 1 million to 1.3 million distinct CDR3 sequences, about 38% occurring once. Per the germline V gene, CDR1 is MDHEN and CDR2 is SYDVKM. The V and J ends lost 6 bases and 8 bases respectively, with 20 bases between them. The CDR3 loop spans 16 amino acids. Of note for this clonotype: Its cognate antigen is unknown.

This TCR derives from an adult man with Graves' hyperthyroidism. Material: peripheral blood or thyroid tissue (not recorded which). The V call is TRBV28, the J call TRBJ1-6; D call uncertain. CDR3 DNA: TGTGCCAGCAGCTCCCCGCCTTCGGCTCAACATTCACCCCTCCACTTT. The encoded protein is CASSSPPSAQHSPLHF.